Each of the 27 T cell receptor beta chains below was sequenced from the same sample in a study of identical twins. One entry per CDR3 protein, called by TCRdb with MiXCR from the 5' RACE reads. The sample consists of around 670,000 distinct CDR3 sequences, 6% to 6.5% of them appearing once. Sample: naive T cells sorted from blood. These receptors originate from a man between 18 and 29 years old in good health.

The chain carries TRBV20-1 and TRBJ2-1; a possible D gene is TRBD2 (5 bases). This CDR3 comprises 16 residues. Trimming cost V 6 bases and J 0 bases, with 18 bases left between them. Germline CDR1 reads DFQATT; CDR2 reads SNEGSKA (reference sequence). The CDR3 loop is CSALRRQPLSYNEQFF. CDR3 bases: TGCAGTGCCCTGCGGAGGCAGCCTCTCTCCTACAATGAGCAGTTCTTC.

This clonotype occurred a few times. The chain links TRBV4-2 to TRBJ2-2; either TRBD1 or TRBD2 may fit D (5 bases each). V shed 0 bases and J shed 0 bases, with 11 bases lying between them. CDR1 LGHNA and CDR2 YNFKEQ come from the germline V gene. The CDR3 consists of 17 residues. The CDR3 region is CASSQEGWDPNTGELFF. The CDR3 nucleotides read TGTGCCAGCAGCCAAGAGGGGTGGGACCCGAACACCGGGGAGCTGTTTTTT.

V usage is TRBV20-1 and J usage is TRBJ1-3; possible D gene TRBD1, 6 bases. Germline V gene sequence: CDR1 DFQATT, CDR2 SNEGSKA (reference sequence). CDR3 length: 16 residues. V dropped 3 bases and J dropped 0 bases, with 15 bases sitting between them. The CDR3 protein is CSARPDRHPSGNTIYF. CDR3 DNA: TGCAGTGCTAGGCCGGACAGACATCCCTCTGGAAACACCATATATTTT.

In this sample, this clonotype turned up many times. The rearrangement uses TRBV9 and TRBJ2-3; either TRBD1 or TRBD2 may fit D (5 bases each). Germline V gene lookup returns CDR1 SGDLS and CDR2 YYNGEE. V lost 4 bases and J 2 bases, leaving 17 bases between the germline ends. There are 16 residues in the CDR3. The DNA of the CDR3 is TGTGCCAGCAGCCTAAACCGGGACCAACCCACAGATACGCAGTATTTT. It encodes CASSLNRDQPTDTQYF.

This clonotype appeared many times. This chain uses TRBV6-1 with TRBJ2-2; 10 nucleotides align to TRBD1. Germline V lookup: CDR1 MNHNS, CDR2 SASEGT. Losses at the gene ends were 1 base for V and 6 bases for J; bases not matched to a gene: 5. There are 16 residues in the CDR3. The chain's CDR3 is CASSEEGQGIPGELFF. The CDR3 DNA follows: TGTGCCAGCAGTGAAGAGGGACAGGGGATTCCCGGGGAGCTGTTTTTT.

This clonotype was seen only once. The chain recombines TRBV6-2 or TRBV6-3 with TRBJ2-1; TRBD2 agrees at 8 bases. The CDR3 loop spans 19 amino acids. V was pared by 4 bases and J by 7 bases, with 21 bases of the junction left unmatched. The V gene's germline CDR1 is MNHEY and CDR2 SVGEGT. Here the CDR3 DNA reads TGTGCCAGCAGTTCTTACTCGTTGGGGACCGGACTAGCAGGTAATGAGCAGTTCTTC. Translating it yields CASSSYSLGTGLAGNEQFF.

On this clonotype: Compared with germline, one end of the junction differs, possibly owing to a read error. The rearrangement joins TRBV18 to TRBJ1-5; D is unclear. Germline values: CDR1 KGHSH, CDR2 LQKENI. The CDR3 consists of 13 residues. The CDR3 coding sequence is TGTGCCAGCTCACCTGACAACAATCGGCCCCAGCATTTT. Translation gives CASSPDNNRPQHF.

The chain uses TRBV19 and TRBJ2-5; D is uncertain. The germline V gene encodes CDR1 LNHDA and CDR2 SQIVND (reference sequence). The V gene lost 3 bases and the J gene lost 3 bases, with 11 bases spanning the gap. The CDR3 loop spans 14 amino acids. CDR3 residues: CASSIVVGKETQYF. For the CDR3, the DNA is TGTGCCAGTAGTATTGTAGTTGGGAAAGAGACCCAGTACTTC.

CDR3 protein: CASSPSGTPNEKLFF. CDR3 DNA: TGTGCCAGCAGTCCATCCGGGACACCCAATGAAAAACTGTTTTTT. The rearrangement uses TRBV28 and TRBJ1-4; D perhaps matches TRBD1 (6 bases). Germline V CDR1 and CDR2: MDHEN, SYDVKM. Between the trimmed V and J ends, which lost 5 bases and 5 bases, there was a span of 15 bases. The CDR3 consists of 15 residues.

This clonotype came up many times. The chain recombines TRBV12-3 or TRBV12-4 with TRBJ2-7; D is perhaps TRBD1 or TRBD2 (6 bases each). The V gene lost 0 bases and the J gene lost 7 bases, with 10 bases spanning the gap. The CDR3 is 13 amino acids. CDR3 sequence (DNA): TGTGCCAGCAGTTTAGCGCGGAGGGGGGAGCAGTACTTC. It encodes CASSLARRGEQYF.

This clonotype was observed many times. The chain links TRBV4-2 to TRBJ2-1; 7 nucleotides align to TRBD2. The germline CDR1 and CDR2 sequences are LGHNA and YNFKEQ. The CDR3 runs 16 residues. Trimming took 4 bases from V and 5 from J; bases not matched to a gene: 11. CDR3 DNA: TGTGCCAGCAGCCGTCGGAGCGGGGCCGGCGACAATGAGCAGTTCTTC. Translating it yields CASSRRSGAGDNEQFF.

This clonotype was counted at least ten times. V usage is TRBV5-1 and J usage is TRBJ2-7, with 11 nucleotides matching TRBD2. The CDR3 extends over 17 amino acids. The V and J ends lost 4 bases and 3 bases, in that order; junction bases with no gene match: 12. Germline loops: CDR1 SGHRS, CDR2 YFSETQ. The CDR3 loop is CASSPLQLAGVHYEQYF. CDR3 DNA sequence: TGCGCCAGCAGCCCCCTCCAACTAGCGGGGGTCCACTACGAGCAGTACTTC. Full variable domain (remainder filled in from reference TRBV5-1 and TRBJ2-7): KAGVTQTPRYLIKTRGQQVTLSCSPISGHRSVSWYQQTPGQGLQFLFEYFSETQRNKGNFPGRFSGRQFSNSRSEMNVSTLELGDSALYLCASSPLQLAGVHYEQYFGPGTRLTVT.

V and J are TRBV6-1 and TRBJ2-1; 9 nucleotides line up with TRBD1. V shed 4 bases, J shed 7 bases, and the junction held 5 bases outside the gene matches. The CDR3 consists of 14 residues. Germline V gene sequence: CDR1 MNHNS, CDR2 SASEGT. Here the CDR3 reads CASSAGTGWNEQFF. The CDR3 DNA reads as TGTGCCAGCAGTGCGGGGACAGGGTGGAATGAGCAGTTCTTC.

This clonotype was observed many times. This CDR3 is CASSLARTSGSSYNEQFF. The CDR3 bases are TGTGCCAGCAGCTTAGCGCGGACTAGCGGGAGCTCCTACAATGAGCAGTTCTTC. The chain uses TRBV11-1 and TRBJ2-1; 13 nucleotides match TRBD2. The CDR3 sequence is 18 residues long. V gave up 0 bases and J gave up 0 bases; unmatched junction bases: 2. CDR1 is SGHAT and CDR2 is FQDESV in the germline V gene (reference sequence).

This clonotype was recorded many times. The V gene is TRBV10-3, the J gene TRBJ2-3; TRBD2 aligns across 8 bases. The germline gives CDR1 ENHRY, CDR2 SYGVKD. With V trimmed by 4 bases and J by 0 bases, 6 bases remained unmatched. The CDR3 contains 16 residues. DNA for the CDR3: TGTGCCATCAGTGGAGGCGGGGGGACTAGCACAGATACGCAGTATTTT. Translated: CAISGGGGTSTDTQYF.

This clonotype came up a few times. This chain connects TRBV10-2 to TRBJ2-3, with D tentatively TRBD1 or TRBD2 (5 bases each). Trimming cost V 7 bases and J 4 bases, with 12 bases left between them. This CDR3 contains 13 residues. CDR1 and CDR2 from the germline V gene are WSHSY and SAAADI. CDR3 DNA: TGCGCCAGCACCGGGGCTTCCCCAGATACGCAGTATTTT. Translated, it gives CASTGASPDTQYF.

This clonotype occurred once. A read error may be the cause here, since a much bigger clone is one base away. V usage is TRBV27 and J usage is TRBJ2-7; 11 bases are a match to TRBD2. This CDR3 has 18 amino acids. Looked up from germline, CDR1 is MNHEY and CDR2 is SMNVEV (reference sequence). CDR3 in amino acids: CANSPGLAGNGDRYEQYF. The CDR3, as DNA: TGTGCCAACAGTCCCGGACTAGCGGGCAACGGAGATCGCTACGAGCAGTACTTC.

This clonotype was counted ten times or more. This chain's CDR3 is CASSFGGRVSNQPQHF. The DNA of the CDR3 is TGTGCCAGCAGTTTCGGGGGGCGTGTGAGCAATCAGCCCCAGCATTTT. This chain connects TRBV12-3 or TRBV12-4 to TRBJ1-5, with a tentative D call TRBD1 (6 bases). The CDR3 runs to 16 residues. V lost 3 bases and J lost 1, with 13 bases in between.

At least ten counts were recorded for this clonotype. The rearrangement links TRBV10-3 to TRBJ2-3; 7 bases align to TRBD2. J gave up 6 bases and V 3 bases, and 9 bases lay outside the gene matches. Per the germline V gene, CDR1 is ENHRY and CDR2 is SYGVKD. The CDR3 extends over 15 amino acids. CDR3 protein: CAISDRAGVPDTQYF. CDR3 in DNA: TGTGCCATCAGTGACAGGGCGGGAGTTCCCGATACGCAGTATTTT.

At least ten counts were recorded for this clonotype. CDR3 sequence (DNA): TGCGCCAGCACCCACCCCGGGACTAGCGGGGATTCCTACGAGCAGTACTTC. Residues: CASTHPGTSGDSYEQYF. The chain combines TRBV5-1 with TRBJ2-7, with 13 bases identical to TRBD2. The CDR3 contains 17 residues. Germline trimming cut 6 bases from V and 1 base from J; bases unmatched to any gene: 10. Germline CDR1 reads SGHRS; CDR2 reads YFSETQ.

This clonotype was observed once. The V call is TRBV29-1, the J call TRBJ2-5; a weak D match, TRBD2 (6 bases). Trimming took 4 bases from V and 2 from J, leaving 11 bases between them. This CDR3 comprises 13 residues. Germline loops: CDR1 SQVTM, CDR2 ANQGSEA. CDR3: CSVAGVVQETQYF. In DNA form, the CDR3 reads TGCAGCGTTGCGGGGGTAGTTCAAGAGACCCAGTACTTC.

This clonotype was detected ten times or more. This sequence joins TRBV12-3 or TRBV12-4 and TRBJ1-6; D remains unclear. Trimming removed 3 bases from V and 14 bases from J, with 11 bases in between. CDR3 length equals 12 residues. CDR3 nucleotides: TGTGCCAGCAGTTTCCCAGGTGGAGCCCTCCACTTT. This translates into CASSFPGGALHF.

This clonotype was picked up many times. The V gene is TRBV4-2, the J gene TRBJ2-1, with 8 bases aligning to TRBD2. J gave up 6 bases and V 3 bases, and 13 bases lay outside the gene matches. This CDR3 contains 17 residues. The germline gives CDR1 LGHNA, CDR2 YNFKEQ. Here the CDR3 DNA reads TGTGCCAGCAGCCAGCCTTTCACCGGGAGGGGGGGCAATGAGCAGTTCTTC. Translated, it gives CASSQPFTGRGGNEQFF.

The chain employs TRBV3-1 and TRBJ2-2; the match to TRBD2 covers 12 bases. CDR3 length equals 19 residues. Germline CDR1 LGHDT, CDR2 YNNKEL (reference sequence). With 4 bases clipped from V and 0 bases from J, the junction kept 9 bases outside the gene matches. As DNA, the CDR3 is TGTGCCAGCAGCCGTTATTCCGGGACTAGCGGGTCGAACACCGGGGAGCTGTTTTTT. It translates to CASSRYSGTSGSNTGELFF.

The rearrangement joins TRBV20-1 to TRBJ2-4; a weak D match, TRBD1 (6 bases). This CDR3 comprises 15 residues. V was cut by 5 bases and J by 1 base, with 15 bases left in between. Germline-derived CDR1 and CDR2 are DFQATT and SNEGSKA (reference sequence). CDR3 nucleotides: TGCAGTGCTGACTTACAGGGAAGGGCCAAAAACATTCAGTACTTC. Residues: CSADLQGRAKNIQYF.

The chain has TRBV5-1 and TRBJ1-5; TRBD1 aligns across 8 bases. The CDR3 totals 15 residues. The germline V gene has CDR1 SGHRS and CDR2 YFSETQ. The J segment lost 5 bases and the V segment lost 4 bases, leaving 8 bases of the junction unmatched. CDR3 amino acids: CASSPTGEEDQPQHF. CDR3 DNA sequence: TGCGCCAGCAGCCCGACAGGGGAGGAAGATCAGCCCCAGCATTTT.

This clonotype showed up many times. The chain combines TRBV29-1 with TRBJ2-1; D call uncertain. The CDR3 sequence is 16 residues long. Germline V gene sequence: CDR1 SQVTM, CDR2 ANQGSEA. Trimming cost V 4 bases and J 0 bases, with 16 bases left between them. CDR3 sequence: CSVVRQLPSSYNEQFF. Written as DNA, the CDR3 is TGCAGCGTTGTCCGGCAGCTTCCAAGCTCCTACAATGAGCAGTTCTTC.